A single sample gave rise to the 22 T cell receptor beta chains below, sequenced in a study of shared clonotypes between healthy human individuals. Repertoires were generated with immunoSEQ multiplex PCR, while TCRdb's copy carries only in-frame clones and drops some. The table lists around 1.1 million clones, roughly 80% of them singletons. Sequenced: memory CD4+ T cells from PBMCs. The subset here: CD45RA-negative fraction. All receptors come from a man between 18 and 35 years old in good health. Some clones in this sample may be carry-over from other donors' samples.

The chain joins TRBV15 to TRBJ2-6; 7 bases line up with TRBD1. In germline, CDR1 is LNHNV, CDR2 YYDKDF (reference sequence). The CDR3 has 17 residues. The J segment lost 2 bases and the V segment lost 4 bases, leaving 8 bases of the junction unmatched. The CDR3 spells CATSTWGQGAGANVLTF. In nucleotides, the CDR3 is TGTGCCACCAGCACGTGGGGGCAGGGGGCTGGGGCCAACGTCCTGACTTTC.

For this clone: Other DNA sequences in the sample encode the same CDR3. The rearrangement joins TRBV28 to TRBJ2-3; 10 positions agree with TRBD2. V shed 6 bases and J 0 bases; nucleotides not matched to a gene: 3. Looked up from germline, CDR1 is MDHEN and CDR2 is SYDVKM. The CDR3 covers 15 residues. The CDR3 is CASSLAGDSTDTQYF. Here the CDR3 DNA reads TGTGCCAGCAGCCTAGCGGGAGACAGCACAGATACGCAGTATTTT.

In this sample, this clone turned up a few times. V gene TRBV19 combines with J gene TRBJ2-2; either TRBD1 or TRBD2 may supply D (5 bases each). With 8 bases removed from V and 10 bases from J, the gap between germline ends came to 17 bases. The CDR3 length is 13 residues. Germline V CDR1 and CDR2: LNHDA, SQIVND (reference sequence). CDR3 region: CASQGTGREELFF. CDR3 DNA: TGTGCCAGTCAGGGAACGGGCCGGGAGGAGCTGTTTTTT.

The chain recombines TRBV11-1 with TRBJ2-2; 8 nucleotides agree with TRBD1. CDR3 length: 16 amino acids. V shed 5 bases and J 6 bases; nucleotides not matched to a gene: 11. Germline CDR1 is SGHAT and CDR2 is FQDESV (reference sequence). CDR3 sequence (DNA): TGTGCCAGCAGCAACCCGACAGGGGAGCAGGCCGGGGAGCTGTTTTTT. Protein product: CASSNPTGEQAGELFF.

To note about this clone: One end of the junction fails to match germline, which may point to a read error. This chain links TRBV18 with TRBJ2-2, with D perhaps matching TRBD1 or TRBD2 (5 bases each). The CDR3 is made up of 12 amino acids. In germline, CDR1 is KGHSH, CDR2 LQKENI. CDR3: CASSQGSGELSF. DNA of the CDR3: TGTGCCAGTTCTCAGGGTTCCGGGGAGCTGTCTTTT.

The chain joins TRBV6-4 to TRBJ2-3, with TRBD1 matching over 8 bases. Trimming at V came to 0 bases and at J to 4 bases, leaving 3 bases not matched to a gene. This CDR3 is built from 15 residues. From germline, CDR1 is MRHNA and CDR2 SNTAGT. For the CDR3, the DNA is TGTGCCAGCAGTGACTCGACAGGGGACGCAGATACGCAGTATTTT. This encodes CASSDSTGDADTQYF.

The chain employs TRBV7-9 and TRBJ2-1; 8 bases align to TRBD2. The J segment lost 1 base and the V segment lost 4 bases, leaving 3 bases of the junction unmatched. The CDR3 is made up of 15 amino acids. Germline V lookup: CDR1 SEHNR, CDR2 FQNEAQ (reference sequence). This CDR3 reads CASSSLAGSYNEQFF. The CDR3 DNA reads TGTGCCAGCAGCTCCTTAGCGGGATCCTACAATGAGCAGTTCTTC.

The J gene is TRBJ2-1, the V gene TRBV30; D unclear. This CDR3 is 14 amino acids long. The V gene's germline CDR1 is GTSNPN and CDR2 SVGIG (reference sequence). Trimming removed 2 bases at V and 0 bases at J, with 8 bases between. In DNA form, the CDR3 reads TGTGCCTGGAGTCGCAGTTCCTCCTACAATGAGCAGTTCTTC. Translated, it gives CAWSRSSSYNEQFF.

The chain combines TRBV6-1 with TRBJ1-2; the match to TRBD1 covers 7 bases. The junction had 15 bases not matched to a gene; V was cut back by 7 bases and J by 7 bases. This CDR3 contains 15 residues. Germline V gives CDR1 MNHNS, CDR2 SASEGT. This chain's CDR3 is CASTPRRTGDIGYTF. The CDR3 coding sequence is TGTGCCAGCACCCCCCGCAGGACAGGAGATATTGGCTACACCTTC.

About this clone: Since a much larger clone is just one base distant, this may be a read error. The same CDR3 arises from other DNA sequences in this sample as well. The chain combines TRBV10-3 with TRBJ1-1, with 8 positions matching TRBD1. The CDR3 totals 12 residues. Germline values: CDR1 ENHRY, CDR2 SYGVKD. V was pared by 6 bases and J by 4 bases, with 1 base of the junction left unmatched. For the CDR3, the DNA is TGTGCCATCAGAGGACAGGGCACTGAAGCTTTCTTT. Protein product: CAIRGQGTEAFF.

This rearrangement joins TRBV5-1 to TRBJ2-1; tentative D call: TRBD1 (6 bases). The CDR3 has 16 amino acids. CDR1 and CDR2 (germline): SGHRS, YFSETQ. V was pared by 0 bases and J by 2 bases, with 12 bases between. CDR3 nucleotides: TGCGCCAGCAGCTTGGGGGGGCGGAGTCCCTACAATGAGCAGTTCTTC. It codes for CASSLGGRSPYNEQFF.

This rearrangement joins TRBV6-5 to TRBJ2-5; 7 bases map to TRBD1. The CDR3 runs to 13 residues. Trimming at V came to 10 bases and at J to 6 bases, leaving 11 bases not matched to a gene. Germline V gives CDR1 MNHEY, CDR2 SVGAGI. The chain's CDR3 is CATRQGVWQTQYF. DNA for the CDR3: TGTGCCACCCGGCAGGGGGTATGGCAGACCCAGTACTTC.

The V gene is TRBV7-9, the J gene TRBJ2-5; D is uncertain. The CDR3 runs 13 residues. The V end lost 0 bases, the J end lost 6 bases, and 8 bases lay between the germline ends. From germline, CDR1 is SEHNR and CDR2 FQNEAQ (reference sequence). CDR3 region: CASSLAGRKTQYF. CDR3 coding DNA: TGTGCCAGCAGCTTAGCAGGCAGGAAGACCCAGTACTTC. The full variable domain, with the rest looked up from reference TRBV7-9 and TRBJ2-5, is DTGVSQNPRHKITKRGQNVTFRCDPISEHNRLYWYRQTLGQGPEFLTYFQNEAQLEKSRLLSDRFSAERPKGSFSTLEIQRTEQGDSAMYLCASSLAGRKTQYFGPGTRLLVL.

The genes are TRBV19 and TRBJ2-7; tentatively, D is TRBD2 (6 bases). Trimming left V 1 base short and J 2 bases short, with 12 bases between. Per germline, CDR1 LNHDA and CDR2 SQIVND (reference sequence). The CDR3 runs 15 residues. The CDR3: CASSIVSGNAYEQYF. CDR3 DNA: TGTGCCAGTAGTATAGTTAGCGGAAATGCCTACGAGCAGTACTTC.

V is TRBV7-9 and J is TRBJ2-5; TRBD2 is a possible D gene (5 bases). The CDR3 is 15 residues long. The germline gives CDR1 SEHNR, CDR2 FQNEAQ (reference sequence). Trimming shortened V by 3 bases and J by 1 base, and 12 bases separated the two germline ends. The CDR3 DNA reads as TGTGCCAGCAGCTTGTATACTAGTCCCCAAGAGACCCAGTACTTC. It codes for CASSLYTSPQETQYF. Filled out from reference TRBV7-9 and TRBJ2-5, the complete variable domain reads DTGVSQNPRHKITKRGQNVTFRCDPISEHNRLYWYRQTLGQGPEFLTYFQNEAQLEKSRLLSDRFSAERPKGSFSTLEIQRTEQGDSAMYLCASSLYTSPQETQYFGPGTRLLVL.

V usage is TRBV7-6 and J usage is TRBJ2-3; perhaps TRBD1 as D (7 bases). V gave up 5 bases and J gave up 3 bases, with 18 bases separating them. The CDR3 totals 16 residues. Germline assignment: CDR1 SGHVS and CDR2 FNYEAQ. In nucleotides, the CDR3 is TGTGCCAGCAGCCCAACCCAGGGGGAGGAGACAGATACGCAGTATTTT. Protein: CASSPTQGEETDTQYF.

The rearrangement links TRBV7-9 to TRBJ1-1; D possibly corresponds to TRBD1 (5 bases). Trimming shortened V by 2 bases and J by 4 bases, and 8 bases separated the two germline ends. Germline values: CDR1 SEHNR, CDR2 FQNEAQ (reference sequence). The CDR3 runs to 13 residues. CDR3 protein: CASSLRGGTEAFF. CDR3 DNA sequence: TGTGCCAGCAGCTTAAGGGGAGGCACTGAAGCTTTCTTT.

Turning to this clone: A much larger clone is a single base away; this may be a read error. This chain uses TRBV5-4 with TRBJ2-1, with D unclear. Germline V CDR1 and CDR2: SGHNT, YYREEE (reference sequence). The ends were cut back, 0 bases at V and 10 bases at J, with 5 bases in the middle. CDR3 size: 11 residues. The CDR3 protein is CASSLEPEQFF. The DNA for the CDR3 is TGTGCCAGCAGCTTGGAGCCAGAGCAGTTCTTC.

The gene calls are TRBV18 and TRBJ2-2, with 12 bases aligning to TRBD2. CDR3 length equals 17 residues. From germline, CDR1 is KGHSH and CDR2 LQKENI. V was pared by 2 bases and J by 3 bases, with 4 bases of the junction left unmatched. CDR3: CASSPVTSGRDTGELFF. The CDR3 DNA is TGTGCCAGCTCACCAGTGACTAGCGGGAGAGACACCGGGGAGCTGTTTTTT.

The CDR3 coding sequence is TGTGCCAGCTCCATCGTCCGGGACAGGGGGAGCAATCAGCCCCAGCATTTT. It yields the protein CASSIVRDRGSNQPQHF. The chain carries TRBV18 and TRBJ1-5; 11 bases are shared with TRBD1. CDR1 KGHSH and CDR2 LQKENI come from the germline V gene. The CDR3 has 17 amino acids. V lost 6 bases and J lost 1; bases outside the gene matches: 8.

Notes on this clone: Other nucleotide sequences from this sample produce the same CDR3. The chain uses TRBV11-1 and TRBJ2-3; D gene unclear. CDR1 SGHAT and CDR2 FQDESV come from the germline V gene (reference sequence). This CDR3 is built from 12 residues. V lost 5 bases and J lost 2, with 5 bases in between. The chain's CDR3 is CASSLTTDTQYF. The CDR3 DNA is TGTGCCAGCAGCCTCACCACAGATACGCAGTATTTT.

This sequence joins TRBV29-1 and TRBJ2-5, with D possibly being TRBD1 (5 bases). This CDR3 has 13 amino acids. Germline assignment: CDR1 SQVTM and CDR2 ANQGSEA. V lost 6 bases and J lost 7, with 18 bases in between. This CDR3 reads CSVDDAGPRTQYF. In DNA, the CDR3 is TGCAGCGTGGACGATGCAGGGCCCCGGACCCAGTACTTC.